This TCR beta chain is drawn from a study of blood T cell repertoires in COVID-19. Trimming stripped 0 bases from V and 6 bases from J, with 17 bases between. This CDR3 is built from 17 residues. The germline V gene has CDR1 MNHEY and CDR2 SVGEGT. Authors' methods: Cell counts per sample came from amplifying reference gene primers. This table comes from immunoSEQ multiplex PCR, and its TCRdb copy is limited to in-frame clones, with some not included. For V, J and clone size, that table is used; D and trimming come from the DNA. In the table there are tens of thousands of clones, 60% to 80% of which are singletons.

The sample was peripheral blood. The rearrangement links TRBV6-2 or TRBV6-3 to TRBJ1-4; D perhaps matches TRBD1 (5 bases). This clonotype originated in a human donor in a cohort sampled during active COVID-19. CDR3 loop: CASSYSSMRAGDEKLFF. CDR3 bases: TGTGCCAGCAGTTACTCGAGTATGCGGGCGGGGGATGAAAAACTGTTTTTT.